These 27 T cell receptor beta chains were sequenced from one sample in a study of identical twins. TCRdb reprocessed the 5' RACE reads with MiXCR, giving one entry per CDR3 protein. Counted here are roughly 1,500,000 distinct CDR3 sequences, about 30% occurring once; the ten biggest clones make up about 0.3%. Input material: cord blood. These receptors were collected from a newborn girl in good health.

This clonotype was detected a few times. The rearrangement uses TRBV7-9 and TRBJ2-5; D might be TRBD2 (5 bases). V was clipped by 4 bases and J by 11 bases, with 23 bases between them. Germline V gives CDR1 SEHNR, CDR2 FQNEAQ (reference sequence). CDR3 length equals 15 residues. The CDR3, as DNA: TGTGCCAGCAGCTGGCCACGTTCTAGCATATATGAGCAGTACTTC. This codes for CASSWPRSSIYEQYF.

This chain links TRBV5-1 with TRBJ2-5; TRBD2 agrees at 13 bases. Looked up from germline, CDR1 is SGHRS and CDR2 is YFSETQ. The junction had 16 bases not matched to a gene; V was cut back by 6 bases and J by 11 bases. The CDR3 consists of 16 residues. The CDR3 DNA reads TGCGCCAGCACCAAAACTAGCGGGGGGGCTTCTAATGAGCAGTACTTC. The encoded protein is CASTKTSGGASNEQYF.

The chain combines TRBV6-6 with TRBJ2-1; D is uncertain. CDR1 and CDR2 from the germline V gene are MNHNY and SVGAGI (reference sequence). V gave up 7 bases and J gave up 1 base, with 14 bases separating them. The CDR3 length is 15 residues. The CDR3 reads CASTRPGISYNEQFF. The CDR3, as DNA: TGTGCCAGCACCAGACCGGGTATTTCCTACAATGAGCAGTTCTTC.

Comments on this clonotype: An end of the junction does not agree with germline; a read error may underlie this. The chain employs TRBV29-1 and TRBJ2-3; no clear D gene. This CDR3 contains 12 residues. The germline V gene encodes CDR1 SQVTM and CDR2 ANQGSEA. This chain's CDR3 is CGVAPSTDTQYF. The CDR3, as DNA: TGCGGCGTTGCCCCTAGCACAGATACGCAGTATTTT.

This clonotype was counted at least ten times. V usage is TRBV29-1 and J usage is TRBJ2-7; 7 bases align to TRBD1. The V segment lost 5 bases and the J segment 2 bases; nucleotides outside the gene matches: 9. Germline V gene lookup returns CDR1 SQVTM and CDR2 ANQGSEA. The CDR3 consists of 14 residues. The CDR3 sequence: CSVLPDRIAYEQYF. The CDR3 DNA reads TGCAGCGTTCTCCCGGACAGGATTGCCTACGAGCAGTACTTC.

The chain is built from TRBV24-1 and TRBJ2-1; TRBD2 aligns across 10 bases. Unmatched junction bases numbered 3, after V lost 3 bases and J lost 8 bases. The germline CDR1 and CDR2 sequences are KGHDR and SFDVKD. This CDR3 has 14 amino acids. The CDR3 is CATSDNLAGDEQFF. CDR3 nucleotide sequence: TGTGCCACCAGTGATAACCTAGCGGGAGATGAGCAGTTCTTC.

The chain uses TRBV20-1 and TRBJ2-5; 7 positions match TRBD2. CDR1 and CDR2 (germline): DFQATT, SNEGSKA (reference sequence). The CDR3 length is 13 residues. V lost 3 bases, J lost 3 bases, and 4 bases stayed unmatched. The CDR3 DNA follows: TGCAGTGCTAGGGGGAGCGGGAAAGAGACCCAGTACTTC. Residues: CSARGSGKETQYF.

The gene calls are TRBV9 and TRBJ2-7; 10 nucleotides match TRBD2. The CDR3 runs 17 residues. The germline gives CDR1 SGDLS, CDR2 YYNGEE. V shed 4 bases, J shed 0 bases, and the junction held 10 bases outside the gene matches. The CDR3 loop reads CASSPRIAGGFSYEQYF. CDR3 in DNA: TGTGCCAGCAGCCCTCGGATAGCGGGAGGATTCTCCTACGAGCAGTACTTC.

This clonotype was observed once. Possible read error: a much larger clone is one base away. Since the CDR3 does not end with the conserved phenylalanine or tryptophan, this likely comes from a read error. The chain recombines TRBV10-3 with TRBJ1-1, with D maybe TRBD1 (5 bases). Germline V CDR1 and CDR2: ENHRY, SYGVKD. V was pared by 2 bases and J by 1 base, with 5 bases between. This CDR3 has 13 amino acids. The CDR3 DNA follows: TGTGCCATCAGTGAGGACAGGAACACTGAAGCTTTCGTT. Translating gives CAISEDRNTEAFV.

This clonotype has only a few counts. The rearrangement uses TRBV9 and TRBJ1-1; 8 nucleotides line up with TRBD1. The CDR3 runs 14 residues. Germline trimming cut 0 bases from V and 3 bases from J; bases unmatched to any gene: 1. Germline-derived CDR1 and CDR2 are SGDLS and YYNGEE. CDR3 sequence reads: CASSVEQGDTEAFF. CDR3 nucleotide sequence: TGTGCCAGCAGCGTAGAACAGGGGGACACTGAAGCTTTCTTT.

The rearrangement links TRBV5-1 to TRBJ2-5; the match to TRBD1 covers 8 bases. CDR1 and CDR2 from the germline V gene are SGHRS and YFSETQ. CDR3 size: 16 residues. J was trimmed by 1 base and V by 4 bases; bases with no gene match: 9. The CDR3 nucleotides are TGCGCCAGCAGCCGAACCGGGACAGGTTTCCAAGAGACCCAGTACTTC. It translates to CASSRTGTGFQETQYF. Looking up the rest from reference TRBV5-1 and TRBJ2-5 gives the full variable domain: KAGVTQTPRYLIKTRGQQVTLSCSPISGHRSVSWYQQTPGQGLQFLFEYFSETQRNKGNFPGRFSGRQFSNSRSEMNVSTLELGDSALYLCASSRTGTGFQETQYFGPGTRLLVL.

This clonotype was seen a handful of times. The genes are TRBV20-1 and TRBJ2-7, with TRBD1 matching over 7 bases. J gave up 5 bases and V 0 bases, and 10 bases lay outside the gene matches. Germline CDR1 is DFQATT and CDR2 is SNEGSKA (reference sequence). This CDR3 has 15 amino acids. The CDR3 here is CSARDQLGGFHEQYF. CDR3 DNA: TGCAGTGCTAGAGATCAACTAGGGGGCTTCCACGAGCAGTACTTC.

At least ten counts were recorded for this clonotype. The chain uses TRBV12-3 or TRBV12-4 and TRBJ2-5; tentative D call: TRBD1 (6 bases). The CDR3 has 13 amino acids. The ends were cut back, 6 bases at V and 3 bases at J, with 11 bases in the middle. CDR3 sequence (DNA): TGTGCCAGCAGACTGGGGGCCAAAGAGACCCAGTACTTC. Translated, it gives CASRLGAKETQYF.

This clonotype was recorded once. V usage is TRBV24-1 and J usage is TRBJ1-2; no firm D call. Germline CDR1 KGHDR, CDR2 SFDVKD. The ends were cut back, 4 bases at V and 1 base at J, with 12 bases in the middle. The CDR3 contains 15 residues. The CDR3 coding sequence is TGTGCCACCAGTGACCCGACATGGATTAACTATGGCTACACCTTC. It yields the protein CATSDPTWINYGYTF.

V is TRBV20-1 and J is TRBJ2-7; D remains unclear. The V end lost 2 bases, the J end lost 5 bases, and 13 bases lay between the germline ends. Germline V lookup: CDR1 DFQATT, CDR2 SNEGSKA (reference sequence). The CDR3 loop spans 13 amino acids. In nucleotides, the CDR3 is TGCAGTGCTAGATGGCAGGCCTGGCACGAGCAGTACTTC. Its translation is CSARWQAWHEQYF.

The chain couples TRBV7-9 to TRBJ2-3; TRBD2 aligns across 11 bases. With 3 bases clipped from V and 5 bases from J, the junction kept 10 bases outside the gene matches. The CDR3 covers 17 residues. Germline V gene sequence: CDR1 SEHNR, CDR2 FQNEAQ (reference sequence). Written as DNA, the CDR3 is TGTGCCAGCAGCTTCGGACTAGCGGGTAGGGCACGAGATACGCAGTATTTT. It is translated as CASSFGLAGRARDTQYF.

This clonotype was counted only a few times. The chain has TRBV6-1 and TRBJ2-5; D is ambiguous. This CDR3 has 14 residues. CDR1 is MNHNS and CDR2 is SASEGT in the germline V gene. Trimming removed 6 bases at V and 1 base at J, with 12 bases between. The CDR3 spells CASRTPGLQETQYF. The CDR3 DNA reads as TGTGCCAGCAGGACCCCGGGTCTCCAAGAGACCCAGTACTTC.

The V call is TRBV5-5, the J call TRBJ2-6; D unresolved. The CDR3 contains 15 residues. The germline V gene encodes CDR1 SGHKS and CDR2 YYEKEE (reference sequence). V shed 2 bases and J shed 2 bases, with 8 bases lying between them. Written as DNA, the CDR3 is TGTGCCAGCAGCTTAATAGGGACTGGGGCCAACGTCCTGACTTTC. This translates into CASSLIGTGANVLTF.

This clonotype came up a few times. V is TRBV11-2 and J is TRBJ2-1; D not resolved. The CDR3 has 14 amino acids. CDR1 is SGHAT, CDR2 FQNNGV, per germline. The V gene lost 2 bases and the J gene lost 6 bases, with 11 bases spanning the gap. DNA for the CDR3: TGTGCCAGCAGCTTATGGGCAGGAACCAATGAGCAGTTCTTC. Protein: CASSLWAGTNEQFF.

The rearrangement uses TRBV20-1 and TRBJ2-7, with D perhaps matching TRBD2 (6 bases). The CDR3 sequence is 15 residues long. Germline CDR1 is DFQATT and CDR2 is SNEGSKA (reference sequence). The ends were cut back, 2 bases at V and 2 bases at J, with 16 bases in the middle. The CDR3 sequence is CSARSGERGTYEQYF. CDR3 sequence (DNA): TGCAGTGCTAGATCGGGGGAGAGAGGGACCTACGAGCAGTACTTC.

The table lists this clonotype with many counts. The rearrangement joins TRBV6-5 to TRBJ2-4; D is unresolved. Germline-derived CDR1 and CDR2 are MNHEY and SVGAGI. This CDR3 has 12 residues. Trimming stripped 4 bases from V and 5 bases from J, with 6 bases between. CDR3: CASSSRENIQYF. In DNA, the CDR3 is TGTGCCAGCAGTTCAAGGGAAAACATTCAGTACTTC.

Only a few counts were recorded for this clonotype. The rearrangement joins TRBV12-3 or TRBV12-4 to TRBJ1-5; perhaps TRBD1 as D (5 bases). The ends were cut back, 3 bases at V and 5 bases at J, with 11 bases in the middle. This CDR3 has 14 amino acids. The CDR3 protein is CASSFGRGHQPQHF. CDR3 DNA: TGTGCCAGCAGTTTTGGAAGGGGACATCAGCCCCAGCATTTT.

Turning to this clonotype: The junction differs from germline at one of its ends, possibly a read error. This rearrangement joins TRBV6-5 to TRBJ1-4, with D perhaps matching TRBD1 (5 bases). Germline CDR1 reads MNHEY; CDR2 reads SVGAGI. The CDR3 spans 13 residues. The CDR3 DNA is TGTACCAGCAGTTACTCGACGGGGGATAGGCTGTTTTTT. Amino acid sequence: CTSSYSTGDRLFF.

V is TRBV20-1 and J is TRBJ2-1, with 10 bases aligning to TRBD2. Germline V gives CDR1 DFQATT, CDR2 SNEGSKA (reference sequence). V shed 5 bases and J 8 bases; nucleotides not matched to a gene: 15. This CDR3 has 16 amino acids. CDR3: CSAGTSGNVIAYEQFF. CDR3 in DNA: TGCAGTGCTGGTACTAGCGGGAACGTTATTGCTTATGAGCAGTTCTTC.

The rearrangement uses TRBV29-1 and TRBJ2-1; D unclear. This CDR3 is 13 amino acids long. CDR1 is SQVTM, CDR2 ANQGSEA, per germline. V was trimmed by 3 bases and J by 13 bases, leaving 19 bases between them. The CDR3 loop reads CSVDNYPQETQFF. The CDR3 DNA reads as TGCAGCGTTGATAACTACCCACAAGAGACCCAGTTCTTC.

This clonotype was found a few times. The V and J genes are TRBV6-5 and TRBJ2-3, with no clear D. In germline, CDR1 is MNHEY, CDR2 SVGAGI. The CDR3 length is 14 residues. V gave up 3 bases and J gave up 2 bases, with 9 bases separating them. CDR3 sequence reads: CASSYILDTDTQYF. The DNA of the CDR3 is TGTGCCAGCAGTTATATTCTAGACACAGATACGCAGTATTTT.

The CDR3 reads CASTKPGRPWEQYF. The CDR3 DNA reads as TGTGCCAGCACTAAACCGGGACGGCCCTGGGAGCAGTACTTC. J is TRBJ2-5 and V is TRBV28; either TRBD1 or TRBD2 may supply D (5 bases each). The CDR3 covers 14 residues. V was shortened by 7 bases and J by 11 bases, with 23 bases between the two germline ends. Per germline, CDR1 MDHEN and CDR2 SYDVKM.